The 21 T cell receptor beta chains in this list originate from one sample, sequenced in a study of T cell responses to AZD1222 COVID-19 vaccine. TCRdb's table, derived via immunoSEQ multiplex PCR, lists solely in-frame clones and lacks some. Among around 120,000 clones, about 88% were seen once, and the ten largest hold 9.8%. The material was peripheral blood, obtained on day 0 of AZD1222 vaccination. The receptor set was obtained from an adult in good health.

This clone was seen a handful of times. The chain employs TRBV7-9 and TRBJ2-3; perhaps TRBD2 as D (5 bases). The V gene lost 0 bases and the J gene lost 1 base, with 11 bases spanning the gap. The germline gives CDR1 SEHNR, CDR2 FQNEAQ (reference sequence). The CDR3 is 16 residues long. In nucleotides, the CDR3 is TGTGCCAGCAGCTTAGCAGCTAGCTTCGGCACAGATACGCAGTATTTT. Amino acids: CASSLAASFGTDTQYF.

V and J are TRBV14 and TRBJ1-1; D is unclear. In germline, CDR1 is SGHDN, CDR2 FVKESK. The CDR3 runs to 11 residues. V was pared by 2 bases and J by 8 bases, with 6 bases between. The CDR3 here is CASSQTPEAFF. DNA for the CDR3: TGTGCCAGCAGCCAAACCCCCGAAGCTTTCTTT.

The rearrangement joins TRBV5-6 to TRBJ1-4, with D possibly being TRBD1 (6 bases). This CDR3 spans 14 amino acids. Germline V gene data show CDR1 as SGHDT and CDR2 as YYEEEE. V lost 3 bases and J 10 bases, leaving 16 bases between the germline ends. In DNA, the CDR3 is TGTGCCAGCAGCTATGGAGTGGGGGCCGGAAAACTGTTTTTT. It translates to CASSYGVGAGKLFF.

The chain's CDR3 is CASSPLGGRDTEAFF. Here the CDR3 DNA reads TGTGCCAGCTCACCACTAGGGGGGAGGGACACTGAAGCTTTCTTT. The rearrangement uses TRBV18 and TRBJ1-1, with D maybe TRBD1 (6 bases). Germline V gene data show CDR1 as KGHSH and CDR2 as LQKENI. This CDR3 spans 15 amino acids. Trimming cost V 1 base and J 3 bases, with 12 bases left between them.

The V and J genes are TRBV9 and TRBJ1-2; weak D call: TRBD1 (5 bases). Germline values: CDR1 SGDLS, CDR2 YYNGEE. Trimming took 4 bases from V and 7 from J, leaving 14 bases between them. This CDR3 is 13 amino acids long. The CDR3 is CASSPARERGYTF. CDR3 nucleotide sequence: TGTGCCAGCAGCCCTGCCAGGGAGCGTGGCTACACCTTC.

The chain has TRBV9 and TRBJ2-2; D might be TRBD1 (6 bases). Germline values: CDR1 SGDLS, CDR2 YYNGEE. V lost 2 bases and J 1 base, leaving 6 bases between the germline ends. The CDR3 is 14 residues long. The CDR3 sequence is CASSVTGNTGELFF. The CDR3 DNA sequence: TGTGCCAGCAGCGTGACAGGGAACACCGGGGAGCTGTTTTTT.

The chain links TRBV5-4 to TRBJ1-5; D gene ambiguous. V shed 6 bases and J shed 0 bases, with 10 bases lying between them. There are 14 residues in the CDR3. CDR1 SGHNT and CDR2 YYREEE come from the germline V gene (reference sequence). CDR3 nucleotides: TGTGCCAGCAAACTATTTTCTAGCAATCAGCCCCAGCATTTT. Translation gives CASKLFSSNQPQHF.

V gene TRBV5-1 combines with J gene TRBJ2-7; 8 bases are shared with TRBD1. The CDR3 length is 17 residues. J gave up 3 bases and V 4 bases, and 15 bases lay outside the gene matches. From germline, CDR1 is SGHRS and CDR2 YFSETQ. The CDR3 spells CASSPNAGQGLGYEQYF. The CDR3 DNA is TGCGCCAGCAGCCCGAACGCCGGACAGGGCCTAGGCTACGAGCAGTACTTC.

V usage is TRBV11-2 and J usage is TRBJ2-2, with 8 bases lining up with TRBD2. Unmatched junction bases numbered 7, after V lost 3 bases and J lost 4 bases. Germline CDR1 reads SGHAT; CDR2 reads FQNNGV. The CDR3 has 16 residues. As DNA, the CDR3 is TGTGCCAGCAGCTTCTATGCGGGAGGTACCACCGGGGAGCTGTTTTTT. This gives the protein CASSFYAGGTTGELFF.

This sequence joins TRBV5-1 and TRBJ2-1; 10 nucleotides agree with TRBD1. CDR3 length equals 15 residues. Germline values: CDR1 SGHRS, CDR2 YFSETQ. V gave up 4 bases and J gave up 3 bases; unmatched junction bases: 4. CDR3 sequence: CASSGWTGGYNEQFF. The CDR3, as DNA: TGCGCCAGCAGCGGGTGGACAGGGGGCTACAATGAGCAGTTCTTC.

This chain connects TRBV6-5 to TRBJ1-1, with unresolved D. V gave up 6 bases and J gave up 3 bases, with 8 bases separating them. The CDR3 has 12 amino acids. In germline, CDR1 is MNHEY, CDR2 SVGAGI. The CDR3 DNA sequence: TGTGCCAGCAGCAAAAGAGACACTGAAGCTTTCTTT. This encodes CASSKRDTEAFF.

The chain uses TRBV6-5 and TRBJ2-7, with D perhaps assigned TRBD1 or TRBD2 (5 bases each). CDR1 is MNHEY, CDR2 SVGAGI, per germline. V dropped 1 base and J dropped 6 bases, with 16 bases sitting between them. The CDR3 has 15 residues. The chain's CDR3 is CASSYFPGPRTEQYF. For the CDR3, the DNA is TGTGCCAGCAGTTACTTCCCGGGACCGAGGACCGAGCAGTACTTC.

This chain's CDR3 is CATSEGTGTGQPQHF. The CDR3 DNA follows: TGTGCCACCAGTGAGGGGACAGGGACCGGTCAGCCCCAGCATTTT. The V gene is TRBV24-1, the J gene TRBJ1-5; 9 bases align to TRBD1. Germline CDR1 and CDR2: KGHDR and SFDVKD. V lost 4 bases to trimming and J lost 6 bases; unmatched junction nucleotides: 6. The CDR3 contains 15 residues.

The chain links TRBV18 to TRBJ1-5, with D unresolved. V was trimmed by 4 bases and J by 2 bases, leaving 12 bases between them. Germline V CDR1 and CDR2: KGHSH, LQKENI. The CDR3 consists of 15 residues. The CDR3 is CASSRNIQGNQPQHF. The CDR3 bases are TGTGCCAGCTCACGTAATATCCAGGGCAATCAGCCCCAGCATTTT.

This clone appeared a few times. V is TRBV27 and J is TRBJ1-1; TRBD1 agrees at 8 bases. V shed 6 bases, J shed 3 bases, and the junction held 9 bases outside the gene matches. CDR3 length equals 15 residues. Looked up from germline, CDR1 is MNHEY and CDR2 is SMNVEV (reference sequence). The CDR3 coding sequence is TGTGCCAGCAGACTACGCGAGGACAGGGACACTGAAGCTTTCTTT. Translating gives CASRLREDRDTEAFF.

The chain combines TRBV18 with TRBJ1-5; D ambiguous. The CDR3 totals 15 residues. Between the trimmed V and J ends, which lost 1 base and 2 bases, there was a span of 9 bases. The germline V gene has CDR1 KGHSH and CDR2 LQKENI. CDR3 nucleotides: TGTGCCAGCTCACCACAGGGTGGAGGCAATCAGCCCCAGCATTTT. Residues: CASSPQGGGNQPQHF.

The genes are TRBV19 and TRBJ1-1; a possible D gene is TRBD1 (6 bases). This CDR3 spans 14 amino acids. Germline loops: CDR1 LNHDA, CDR2 SQIVND (reference sequence). V lost 6 bases to trimming and J lost 1 base, with 12 bases between them. CDR3 in DNA: TGTGCCAGTAGAGCCGGGACATCGAACACTGAAGCTTTCTTT. Translating gives CASRAGTSNTEAFF.

The CDR3 DNA reads TGTGCCAGTAGTAGGCAGGGGGCCACTGAAGCTTTCTTT. Amino acids: CASSRQGATEAFF. The chain recombines TRBV19 with TRBJ1-1; TRBD1 matches at 8 bases. Germline V gives CDR1 LNHDA, CDR2 SQIVND (reference sequence). The V gene end was trimmed by 4 bases and the J gene end by 4 bases; junction bases not matched to a gene: 2. CDR3 size: 13 residues.

The chain is built from TRBV7-2 and TRBJ2-5, with 10 bases fitting TRBD1. The V gene end was trimmed by 5 bases and the J gene end by 5 bases; junction bases not matched to a gene: 8. Germline CDR1 SGHTA, CDR2 FQGNSA. The CDR3 extends over 15 amino acids. The DNA for the CDR3 is TGTGCCAGCAGCCCCCAGGGGACAGGGGAGGAGACCCAGTACTTC. Protein: CASSPQGTGEETQYF.

V usage is TRBV7-9 and J usage is TRBJ2-5; TRBD2 is a possible D gene (6 bases). CDR1 is SEHNR, CDR2 FQNEAQ, per germline (reference sequence). The length of the CDR3 is 14 residues. V lost 4 bases and J lost 4, with 13 bases in between. The CDR3 DNA reads TGTGCCAGCAGCTCAAAGGGAGGCGGAGAGACCCAGTACTTC. Protein product: CASSSKGGGETQYF.

This clone has a handful of counts. The rearrangement uses TRBV5-1 and TRBJ2-7; D is possibly TRBD2 (7 bases). Germline values: CDR1 SGHRS, CDR2 YFSETQ. The V end lost 4 bases, the J end lost 3 bases, and 20 bases lay between the germline ends. CDR3 length: 16 residues. The CDR3 sequence: CASSNLVGGQSYEQYF. The CDR3 coding sequence is TGCGCCAGCAGCAACCTAGTGGGGGGGCAGAGCTACGAGCAGTACTTC.